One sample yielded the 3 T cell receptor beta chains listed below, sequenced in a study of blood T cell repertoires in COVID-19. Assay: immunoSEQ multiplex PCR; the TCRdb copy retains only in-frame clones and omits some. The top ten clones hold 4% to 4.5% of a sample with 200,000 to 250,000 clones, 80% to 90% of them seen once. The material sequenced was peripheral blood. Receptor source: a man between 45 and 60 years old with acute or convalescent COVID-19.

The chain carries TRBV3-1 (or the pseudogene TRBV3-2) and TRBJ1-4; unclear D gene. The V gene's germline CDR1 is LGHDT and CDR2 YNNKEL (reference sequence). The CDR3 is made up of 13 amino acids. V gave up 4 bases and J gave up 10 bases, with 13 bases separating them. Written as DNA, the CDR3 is TGTGCCAGCAGCCGCCCGACTTCGGGAAAACTGTTTTTT. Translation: CASSRPTSGKLFF.

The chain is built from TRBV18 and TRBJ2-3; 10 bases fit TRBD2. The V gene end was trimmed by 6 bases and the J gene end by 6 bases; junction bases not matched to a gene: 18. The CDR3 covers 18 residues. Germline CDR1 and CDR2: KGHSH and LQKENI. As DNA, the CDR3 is TGTGCCAGCTCTCGAGTGGAGACTAGCGGGTCCAGGACCGATACGCAGTATTTT. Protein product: CASSRVETSGSRTDTQYF.

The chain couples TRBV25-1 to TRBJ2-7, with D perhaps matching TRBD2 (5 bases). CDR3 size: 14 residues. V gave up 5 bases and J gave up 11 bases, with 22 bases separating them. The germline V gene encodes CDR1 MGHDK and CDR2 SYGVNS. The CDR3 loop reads CASSPWEKPSAEYF. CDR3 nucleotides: TGTGCCAGCAGTCCCTGGGAGAAACCGAGCGCGGAGTACTTC.